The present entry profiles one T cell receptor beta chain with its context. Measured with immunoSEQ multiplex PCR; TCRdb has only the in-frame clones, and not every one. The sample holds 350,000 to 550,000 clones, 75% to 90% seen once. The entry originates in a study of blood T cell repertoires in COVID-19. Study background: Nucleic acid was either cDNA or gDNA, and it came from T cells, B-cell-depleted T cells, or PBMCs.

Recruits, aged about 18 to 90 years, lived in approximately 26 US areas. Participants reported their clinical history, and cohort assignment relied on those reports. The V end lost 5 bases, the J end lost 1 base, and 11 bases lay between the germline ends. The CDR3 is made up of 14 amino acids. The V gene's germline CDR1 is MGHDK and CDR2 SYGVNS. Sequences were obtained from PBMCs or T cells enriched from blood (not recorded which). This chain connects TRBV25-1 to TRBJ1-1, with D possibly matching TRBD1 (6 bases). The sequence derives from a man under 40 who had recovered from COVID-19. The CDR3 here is CASSRLGGNTEAFF. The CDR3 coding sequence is TGTGCCAGCAGTCGCCTAGGGGGGAACACTGAAGCTTTCTTT.